This TCR beta chain was sequenced in a study of shared clonotypes between healthy human individuals. Findings of the study overall: A reduction in generation probabilities was seen for non-shared clonotypes relative to those shared by all four donors.

Around 30,000 T cell genomes, or approximately 0.2 ug DNA, went into the sorted-subset replicate PCRs. In the original workflow: ImmunoSEQ yielded junction-only sequences lacking quality scores, so filtering differed. The repertoire was sequenced with immunoSEQ multiplex PCR; TCRdb's copy has only in-frame clones and lacks some. From that table come the V and J calls and clone size; the DNA was used to work out D and trimming. Of over a million clones listed, around 95% are singletons. In this sample, this clone turned up once. Its target is unknown. Healthy adults negative for HIV, lacking recent acute infections or vaccinations, served as donors. CDR1 is SGHRS, CDR2 YFSETQ, per germline. Trimming pared 3 bases from V and 3 bases from J, leaving 16 bases between. The length of the CDR3 is 16 residues.

Sequenced: naive CD4+ T cells sorted from blood. Described subset: CD45RA+ positively selected. This clonotype was obtained from a man aged 25 to 40 in good health. This sequence joins TRBV5-1 and TRBJ2-1; TRBD2 is a possible D gene (5 bases). The CDR3 coding sequence is TGCGCCAGCAGCTACACTCGGGTCCGGGGCTACAATGAGCAGTTCTTC. This encodes CASSYTRVRGYNEQFF.